Below are 10 T cell receptor beta chains sequenced from a single sample in a study of OX40 agonist ivuxolimab in advanced cancers. Sequencing was performed with immunoSEQ multiplex PCR; in TCRdb, only in-frame clones are kept and a portion is missing. The data hold more than 100,000 clones, with approximately 90% observed a single time. The sample here was CD4+ or CD8+ T cells sorted from blood, taken in a trial of the OX40 agonist ivuxolimab. The receptors derive from an adult with an advanced solid tumor such as melanoma, head and neck, liver or kidney cancer.

This sequence joins TRBV7-3 and TRBJ2-1; D is perhaps TRBD1 (6 bases). CDR1 SGHTA and CDR2 FQGTGA come from the germline V gene. This CDR3 is 15 amino acids long. Trimming took off 4 bases at V and 4 bases at J, with 14 bases between the two ends. The CDR3 bases are TGTGCCAGCAGCTCTGACGGACAGCCTTACAATGAGCAGTTCTTC. Translation: CASSSDGQPYNEQFF.

The genes are TRBV5-6 and TRBJ2-3; the D gene is possibly TRBD2 (6 bases). The CDR3 spans 14 residues. Germline V CDR1 and CDR2: SGHDT, YYEEEE. Trimming removed 0 bases at V and 2 bases at J, with 7 bases between. The chain's CDR3 is CASSLGRATDTQYF. CDR3 nucleotides: TGTGCCAGCAGCTTGGGGAGGGCCACAGATACGCAGTATTTT.

This clone was detected once. V is TRBV7-9 and J is TRBJ1-1; D is uncertain. Germline lookup yields CDR1 SEHNR and CDR2 FQNEAQ (reference sequence). This CDR3 has 13 residues. Trimming cost V 2 bases and J 3 bases, with 7 bases left between them. The CDR3 DNA is TGTGCCAGCAGCTTACGCTGGGACACTGAAGCTTTCTTT. Residues: CASSLRWDTEAFF.

The rearrangement uses TRBV2 and TRBJ2-3; TRBD2 matches 12 bases. The CDR3 covers 16 residues. Germline loops: CDR1 SNHLY, CDR2 FYNNEI. J lost 6 bases, V lost 6 bases, and 10 bases had no gene match. Here the CDR3 reads CASRDLAGGFKDTQYF. CDR3 coding DNA: TGTGCCAGCAGGGATCTAGCGGGAGGGTTTAAGGATACGCAGTATTTT.

The rearrangement joins TRBV4-3 to TRBJ2-3; D is unresolved. This CDR3 is built from 17 residues. V was cut by 0 bases and J by 0 bases, with 13 bases left in between. The germline CDR1 and CDR2 sequences are LGHNA and YSLEER. CDR3 DNA sequence: TGCGCCAGCAGCCAAGATAGTACTGGTGCTAGCACAGATACGCAGTATTTT. Its translation is CASSQDSTGASTDTQYF.

The CDR3 spells CASSGLRGTGELFF. DNA for the CDR3: TGTGCCAGCAGCGGACTCCGAGGCACCGGGGAGCTGTTTTTT. The chain carries TRBV2 and TRBJ2-2; tentatively, D is TRBD2 (5 bases). The ends were cut back, 6 bases at V and 4 bases at J, with 12 bases in the middle. The CDR3 extends over 14 amino acids. Germline V gene lookup returns CDR1 SNHLY and CDR2 FYNNEI.

The V call is TRBV2, the J call TRBJ2-1; D is ambiguous. The CDR3 totals 11 residues. V was shortened by 4 bases and J by 7 bases, with 5 bases between the two germline ends. CDR1 and CDR2 from the germline V gene are SNHLY and FYNNEI. CDR3 amino acids: CASSVKNEQFF. The CDR3, as DNA: TGTGCCAGCAGTGTCAAAAATGAGCAGTTCTTC.

Comments on this clone: The sample has other DNA sequences that encode this CDR3 too. The chain links TRBV6-4 to TRBJ1-2; 7 nucleotides line up with TRBD1. Germline CDR1 reads MRHNA; CDR2 reads SNTAGT. This CDR3 has 15 residues. The ends lost 0 bases at V and 9 bases at J; junction bases unmatched: 10. The CDR3 DNA reads TGTGCCAGCAGTGACTCGACAGGGATGATCGTGCGCTACACCTTC. Residues: CASSDSTGMIVRYTF.

The chain has TRBV2 and TRBJ2-7, with a tentative D call TRBD1 (6 bases). Trimming pared 4 bases from V and 1 base from J, leaving 14 bases between. The CDR3 extends over 15 amino acids. Germline V gives CDR1 SNHLY, CDR2 FYNNEI. The CDR3 sequence: CASSGFQGPSYEQYF. The CDR3 bases are TGTGCCAGCAGTGGATTTCAGGGGCCTTCCTACGAGCAGTACTTC.

The chain recombines TRBV4-2 with TRBJ2-7, with a tentative D call TRBD2 (6 bases). Looked up from germline, CDR1 is LGHNA and CDR2 is YNFKEQ. The CDR3 is 14 amino acids. Trimming cost V 1 base and J 9 bases, with 16 bases left between them. Here the CDR3 reads CASSQVGGVGVQYF. The CDR3 region has the DNA TGTGCCAGCAGCCAAGTGGGGGGAGTTGGGGTGCAGTACTTC.